This T cell receptor (beta chain) was retrieved from a study of blood T cell repertoires in COVID-19. Study-level background: Acute and convalescent COVID-19 samples came from the United States, Italy and Spain. The cDNA or gDNA used as material had been derived from T cells, B-cell-depleted T cells, or PBMCs.

Per the original methods: From reference gene primer amplification, estimates of nucleated cell counts were derived. Only in-frame clones appear in the TCRdb table, and some are missing; sequencing was by immunoSEQ multiplex PCR. That table is the source of V, J and clone size, and D and trimming were worked out from the DNA. The sample shows about 300,000 clones, about 91% of them seen only once. The CDR3 contains 14 residues. V gave up 8 bases and J gave up 4 bases, with 17 bases separating them. The germline V gene encodes CDR1 MNHEY and CDR2 SMNVEV (reference sequence). This clone has more than one count but fewer than ten.

Sequenced sample: peripheral blood. The source of this sequence is a woman in her 30s who had recovered from COVID-19. The V and J genes are TRBV27 and TRBJ1-2; D may be TRBD1 (6 bases). CDR3 DNA: TGTGCCAGCGGGGGGGCGGGGAGAGGCTATGGCTACACCTTC. This sequence encodes CASGGAGRGYGYTF.